The 32 T cell receptor beta chains below come from one sample, sequenced in a study of T-cell reconstitution after alpha-beta-depleted transplantation in children. Unique molecular identifiers were used to barcode this TCRbeta library. MiXCR, run by TCRdb on the PCR reads, gives a single entry per CDR3 protein. Of around 80,000 distinct CDR3 sequences in the sample, 15% to 20% were seen once. Sequencing was performed on PBMCs, mostly from graft donor cells, taken 360 days after TCRalphabeta/CD19-depleted stem cell transplant. These receptors originate from a male patient between 2 and 15 years old who had a stem cell transplant for acute lymphoblastic leukemia, so the T cells may come from the graft donor.

This rearrangement joins TRBV12-3 or TRBV12-4 to TRBJ2-4; no reliable D call. Trimming removed 3 bases at V and 3 bases at J, with 18 bases between. The CDR3 covers 17 residues. The CDR3 DNA reads as TGTGCCAGCAGTTTCGATTCTACGGTCAGAGGCAAAAACATTCAGTACTTC. It translates to CASSFDSTVRGKNIQYF.

This clonotype was counted a few times. This rearrangement joins TRBV11-3 to TRBJ2-3; no clear D gene. This CDR3 is built from 13 residues. With 4 bases removed from V and 3 bases from J, the gap between germline ends came to 8 bases. The germline V gene encodes CDR1 SGHNT and CDR2 YENEEA. The CDR3 nucleotides read TGTGCCAGCAGCTCGAGGAAAACAGATACGCAGTATTTT. Translating gives CASSSRKTDTQYF.

This clonotype has a handful of counts. The V gene is TRBV12-3 or TRBV12-4, the J gene TRBJ2-5; D unclear. The CDR3 loop spans 14 amino acids. V lost 6 bases and J 0 bases, leaving 11 bases between the germline ends. CDR3 in DNA: TGTGCCAGCAGCCTAAGACGCCACCAAGAGACCCAGTACTTC. This gives the protein CASSLRRHQETQYF.

The chain couples TRBV20-1 to TRBJ2-7, with 7 bases matching TRBD1. This CDR3 region has 11 residues. Germline-derived CDR1 and CDR2 are DFQATT and SNEGSKA (reference sequence). CDR3 bases: TGCAGCCGCGACAGGGCCTACGAGCAGTACTTC. This translates into CSRDRAYEQYF.

The chain employs TRBV7-8 and TRBJ2-5, with 11 nucleotides matching TRBD2. This CDR3 has 18 residues. The germline V gene encodes CDR1 SGHVS and CDR2 FQNEAQ. The V and J ends lost 2 bases and 2 bases, in that order; junction bases with no gene match: 10. In DNA form, the CDR3 reads TGTGCCAGCAGCTTACAACTAGCGGGAGAAGGGTGGCAAGAGACCCAGTACTTC. Its protein is CASSLQLAGEGWQETQYF.

The J gene is TRBJ2-6, the V gene TRBV10-3; TRBD2 matches at 10 bases. The CDR3 runs to 16 residues. The germline V gene has CDR1 ENHRY and CDR2 SYGVKD. V was pared by 10 bases and J by 2 bases, with 8 bases of the junction left unmatched. The CDR3 DNA reads TGTGCCACCGGGACTAGCGCGATTACTGGGGCCAACGTCCTGACTTTC. It encodes CATGTSAITGANVLTF.

The genes are TRBV18 and TRBJ2-5; 9 nucleotides line up with TRBD1. From germline, CDR1 is KGHSH and CDR2 LQKENI. This CDR3 spans 17 amino acids. After removal of 3 bases from V and 5 bases from J, the junction contained 13 bases not matched to a gene. Here the CDR3 DNA reads TGTGCCAGCTCACCCGGGACAGGGCACCTTATCAGGGAGACCCAGTACTTC. Translation gives CASSPGTGHLIRETQYF.

The V call is TRBV12-3 or TRBV12-4, the J call TRBJ2-7; unclear D gene. The CDR3 has 13 residues. V lost 4 bases and J 6 bases, leaving 13 bases between the germline ends. The chain's CDR3 is CASSSPPGSEQYF. CDR3 nucleotide sequence: TGTGCCAGCAGTTCCCCCCCCGGCTCCGAGCAGTACTTC.

The rearrangement joins TRBV7-2 to TRBJ2-1; 11 bases line up with TRBD2. This CDR3 is 16 amino acids long. Germline CDR1 SGHTA, CDR2 FQGNSA. V shed 1 base and J 5 bases; nucleotides not matched to a gene: 4. The CDR3 sequence is CASSLGVAGGDNEQFF. In DNA form, the CDR3 reads TGTGCCAGCAGCTTAGGGGTAGCGGGAGGGGACAATGAGCAGTTCTTC.

This clonotype was seen a few times. The rearrangement joins TRBV13 to TRBJ2-5; D is ambiguous. CDR1 and CDR2 (germline): PRHDT, FYEKMQ (reference sequence). The CDR3 has 14 amino acids. The V end was cut by 1 base, the J end by 0 bases, with 6 bases between. This CDR3 reads CASSLAWNQETQYF. The CDR3 bases are TGTGCCAGCAGCTTAGCTTGGAACCAAGAGACCCAGTACTTC.

This clonotype was picked up a small number of times. The rearrangement uses TRBV5-1 and TRBJ2-6, with 7 bases that match TRBD1. Unmatched junction bases numbered 7, after V lost 4 bases and J lost 0 bases. CDR3 length: 17 residues. Germline V CDR1 and CDR2: SGHRS, YFSETQ. CDR3 region: CASSRRDSFSGANVLTF. The DNA for the CDR3 is TGCGCCAGCAGCCGACGGGACAGCTTCTCTGGGGCCAACGTCCTGACTTTC.

In its sample, this clonotype is medium-sized. The chain combines TRBV29-1 with TRBJ2-6; D is undetermined. The germline V gene has CDR1 SQVTM and CDR2 ANQGSEA. The CDR3 runs 14 residues. Trimming stripped 6 bases from V and 0 bases from J, with 9 bases between. The CDR3 nucleotides read TGCAGCGTCACCAGTCGCTCTGGGGCCAACGTCCTGACTTTC. Translating gives CSVTSRSGANVLTF.

In its sample, this clonotype was seen many times. This chain joins TRBV5-1 and TRBJ2-1; D unresolved. Trimming cost V 1 base and J 7 bases, with 9 bases left between them. Germline CDR1 SGHRS, CDR2 YFSETQ. The CDR3 length is 13 residues. CDR3 in DNA: TGCGCCAGCAGCTTGAATTCTCCAAATGAGCAGTTCTTC. This encodes CASSLNSPNEQFF.

This clonotype has more than one count but fewer than ten. The rearrangement uses TRBV12-3 or TRBV12-4 and TRBJ2-1, with D tentatively TRBD2 (6 bases). The CDR3 extends over 16 amino acids. V was pared by 6 bases and J by 3 bases, with 18 bases between. As DNA, the CDR3 is TGTGCCAGCAGCATCTATCTAGCGCGAAACTACAATGAGCAGTTCTTC. Protein product: CASSIYLARNYNEQFF.

V usage is TRBV7-8 and J usage is TRBJ1-1, with D uncertain. The CDR3 sequence is 14 residues long. Germline V gene lookup returns CDR1 SGHVS and CDR2 FQNEAQ. Deletions cut 2 bases from V and 4 bases from J, with 11 bases between. CDR3 DNA: TGTGCCAGCAGCTTAAGGGAATACGGCACTGAAGCTTTCTTT. It is translated as CASSLREYGTEAFF.

This clonotype was seen many times. The chain employs TRBV7-9 and TRBJ2-5; D remains unclear. CDR3 length equals 15 residues. The ends were cut back, 1 base at V and 2 bases at J, with 11 bases in the middle. Germline V gives CDR1 SEHNR, CDR2 FQNEAQ (reference sequence). CDR3 in amino acids: CASSLVRVRQETQYF. CDR3 in DNA: TGTGCCAGCAGCTTAGTAAGGGTGAGGCAAGAGACCCAGTACTTC.

There are many counts of this clonotype. This chain joins TRBV12-3 or TRBV12-4 and TRBJ2-7, with 7 bases lining up with TRBD2. The CDR3 contains 14 residues. J was trimmed by 3 bases and V by 4 bases; bases with no gene match: 6. The CDR3 DNA reads TGTGCCAGCAGTTCCCCTAGCGGTTTCTACGAGCAGTACTTC. Its translation: CASSSPSGFYEQYF.

The chain recombines TRBV5-1 with TRBJ2-5, with 8 bases aligning to TRBD1. CDR3 length: 15 residues. CDR1 and CDR2 (germline): SGHRS, YFSETQ. V dropped 4 bases and J dropped 5; count of bases not matched to a gene: 10. CDR3 bases: TGCGCCAGCAGCGGGGGGACAGGCTCGTTTGAGACCCAGTACTTC. Translation: CASSGGTGSFETQYF.

V is TRBV28 and J is TRBJ1-5; D unresolved. V was shortened by 5 bases and J by 4 bases, with 6 bases between the two germline ends. The CDR3 spans 12 residues. Germline V gene lookup returns CDR1 MDHEN and CDR2 SYDVKM. The CDR3 bases are TGTGCCAGCAGTGCCCCGAATCAGCCCCAGCATTTT. It specifies CASSAPNQPQHF.

Ten or more counts support this clonotype. An end of the junction does not agree with germline; a read error may underlie this. The rearrangement links TRBV12-3 or TRBV12-4 to TRBJ2-1, with 9 bases fitting TRBD2. This CDR3 is 15 amino acids long. The CDR3 spells CASSSGTSSHNEQFF. The DNA of the CDR3 is TGTGCCAGCAGTTCCGGGACTAGCTCCCACAATGAGCAGTTCTTC.

The rearrangement uses TRBV20-1 and TRBJ2-7, with 9 bases matching TRBD1. Germline assignment: CDR1 DFQATT and CDR2 SNEGSKA (reference sequence). The CDR3 sequence is 14 residues long. The J segment lost 5 bases and the V segment lost 6 bases, leaving 11 bases of the junction unmatched. This CDR3 is CSARTGTGYDEQYF. As DNA, the CDR3 is TGCAGTGCCCGGACCGGGACAGGGTACGACGAGCAGTACTTC.

The rearrangement links TRBV28 to TRBJ2-7, with D possibly called TRBD1 or TRBD2 (6 bases each). Germline V gene data show CDR1 as MDHEN and CDR2 as SYDVKM. Trimming pared 8 bases from V and 5 bases from J, leaving 16 bases between. This CDR3 spans 13 amino acids. This chain's CDR3 is CASRGTGANEQYF. In DNA form, the CDR3 reads TGTGCCAGCCGGGGTACGGGGGCCAACGAGCAGTACTTC.

The V gene is TRBV9, the J gene TRBJ2-3, with D unclear. The V and J ends lost 0 bases and 6 bases respectively, with 14 bases between them. The CDR3 contains 15 residues. Germline V gene lookup returns CDR1 SGDLS and CDR2 YYNGEE. The CDR3 bases are TGTGCCAGCAGCGTAGGTAGAATGCCCATGGATACGCAGTATTTT. This sequence encodes CASSVGRMPMDTQYF.

This clonotype showed up just once. The gene calls are TRBV6-2 or TRBV6-3 and TRBJ2-1; 7 bases line up with TRBD2. With V trimmed by 4 bases and J by 9 bases, 6 bases remained unmatched. This CDR3 spans 13 amino acids. The germline V gene has CDR1 MNHEY and CDR2 SVGEGT. The CDR3 DNA reads TGTGCCAGCAGTTTATTAACTAGCGCTGAGCAGTTCTTC. Translating it yields CASSLLTSAEQFF.

V usage is TRBV5-1 and J usage is TRBJ1-6, with a weak D call TRBD1 (5 bases). V was shortened by 0 bases and J by 14 bases, with 24 bases between the two germline ends. This CDR3 is built from 17 residues. Germline V gene lookup returns CDR1 SGHRS and CDR2 YFSETQ. CDR3 loop: CASSLGSGDSSMRALHF. The CDR3 nucleotides read TGCGCCAGCAGCTTGGGGAGTGGAGACAGCTCTATGAGGGCCCTCCACTTT.

This clonotype was seen once. The chain links TRBV12-3 or TRBV12-4 to TRBJ2-6; 7 bases are shared with TRBD1. The CDR3 is 18 amino acids. The DNA of the CDR3 is TGTACCTGCAGTTTATTAGGACAGGCTTCCTCTGGGGCCAACGTCCTGACTTTC. Translating gives CTCSLLGQASSGANVLTF.

The CDR3 nucleotides are TGTGCCATCAGGGCTTTAGCGGGAGGCGAGCAGTACTTC. Residues: CAIRALAGGEQYF. The chain couples TRBV10-3 to TRBJ2-7; 10 bases fit TRBD2. Germline trimming cut 6 bases from V and 6 bases from J; bases unmatched to any gene: 5. This CDR3 region has 13 residues. Germline-derived CDR1 and CDR2 are ENHRY and SYGVKD.

CDR3 protein: CASSQGTGLPNTGELFF. Here the CDR3 DNA reads TGTGCCAGCAGCCAGGGGACGGGACTACCGAACACCGGGGAGCTGTTTTTT. The chain carries TRBV4-2 and TRBJ2-2; 7 bases line up with TRBD2. Germline V gives CDR1 LGHNA, CDR2 YNFKEQ. After removal of 3 bases from V and 0 bases from J, the junction contained 7 bases not matched to a gene. The CDR3 spans 17 residues.

The chain is built from TRBV12-3 or TRBV12-4 and TRBJ1-3; 9 nucleotides agree with TRBD1. V lost 10 bases to trimming and J lost 0 bases; unmatched junction nucleotides: 4. CDR3 length equals 14 residues. CDR3 loop: CATDRGGSGNTIYF. CDR3 bases: TGTGCCACGGACAGGGGCGGCTCTGGAAACACCATATATTTT.

V gene TRBV5-1 combines with J gene TRBJ2-5, with 8 bases matching TRBD1. There are 15 residues in the CDR3. V lost 0 bases and J lost 4; bases outside the gene matches: 5. The V gene's germline CDR1 is SGHRS and CDR2 YFSETQ. CDR3 region: CASSLADRGSETQYF. In DNA form, the CDR3 reads TGCGCCAGCAGCTTGGCCGACAGGGGATCAGAGACCCAGTACTTC.

The table lists this clonotype with a few counts. V usage is TRBV7-6 and J usage is TRBJ2-7, with D unclear. From germline, CDR1 is SGHVS and CDR2 FNYEAQ. The length of the CDR3 is 13 residues. V dropped 1 base and J dropped 6 bases, with 10 bases sitting between them. DNA for the CDR3: TGTGCCAGCAGCTTAGAAGACCTTAGCGAGCAGTACTTC. Translation gives CASSLEDLSEQYF. Filled out from reference TRBV7-6 and TRBJ2-7, the complete variable domain reads GAGVSQSPRYKVTKRGQDVALRCDPISGHVSLYWYRQALGQGPEFLTYFNYEAQQDKSGLPNDRFSAERPEGSISTLTIQRTEQRDSAMYRCASSLEDLSEQYFGPGTRLTVT.

At least ten counts were recorded for this clonotype. This sequence joins TRBV7-2 and TRBJ2-1, with TRBD1 matching over 8 bases. V trimming: 5 bases; J trimming: 2 bases; junction bases outside the gene matches: 5. The CDR3 length is 15 residues. Germline lookup yields CDR1 SGHTA and CDR2 FQGNSA. This chain's CDR3 is CASSADRGTYNEQFF. CDR3 coding DNA: TGTGCCAGCAGCGCTGACAGGGGAACCTACAATGAGCAGTTCTTC. The variable domain in full, completed from reference TRBV7-2 and TRBJ2-1, reads GAGVSQSPSNKVTEKGKDVELRCDPISGHTALYWYRQSLGQGLEFLIYFQGNSAPDKSGLPSDRFSAERTGGSVSTLTIQRTQQEDSAVYLCASSADRGTYNEQFFGPGTRLTVL.